This T cell receptor (beta chain) originates from a study of T-cell reconstitution after alpha-beta-depleted transplantation in children. Study findings and constraints: For some patients, TCRbeta diversity was high at day 60 because of recipient T cells and thymic progenitors that survived. At around two months after transplant, the alpha-beta T cells were reportedly derived from several hundred expanded clones that came from non-depleted graft cells. Newly made T cells mostly supplied T-cell counts and diversity one year after transplant.

For TCRbeta, the library was prepared with unique molecular identifiers. TCRdb re-called the PCR reads with MiXCR, one entry per CDR3 protein. The sample lists about 980,000 distinct CDR3 sequences, about 26% occurring once. As regards this clonotype: No antigen is known for it.

The sequence derives from a boy younger than two who had a stem cell transplant for SCID, so the T cells may come from the graft donor. The material was PBMCs, mostly from graft donor cells, obtained 360 days after TCRalphabeta/CD19-depleted stem cell transplant.

CDR3 nucleotides: TGTGCCAGCTCACCCCTCGGGGGGGCCAACCAAGAGACCCAGTACTTC. It codes for CASSPLGGANQETQYF. This chain connects TRBV18 to TRBJ2-5, with 8 bases identical to TRBD2. Trimming at V came to 3 bases and at J to 0 bases, leaving 6 bases not matched to a gene. The CDR3 totals 16 residues. CDR1 and CDR2 (germline): KGHSH, LQKENI.